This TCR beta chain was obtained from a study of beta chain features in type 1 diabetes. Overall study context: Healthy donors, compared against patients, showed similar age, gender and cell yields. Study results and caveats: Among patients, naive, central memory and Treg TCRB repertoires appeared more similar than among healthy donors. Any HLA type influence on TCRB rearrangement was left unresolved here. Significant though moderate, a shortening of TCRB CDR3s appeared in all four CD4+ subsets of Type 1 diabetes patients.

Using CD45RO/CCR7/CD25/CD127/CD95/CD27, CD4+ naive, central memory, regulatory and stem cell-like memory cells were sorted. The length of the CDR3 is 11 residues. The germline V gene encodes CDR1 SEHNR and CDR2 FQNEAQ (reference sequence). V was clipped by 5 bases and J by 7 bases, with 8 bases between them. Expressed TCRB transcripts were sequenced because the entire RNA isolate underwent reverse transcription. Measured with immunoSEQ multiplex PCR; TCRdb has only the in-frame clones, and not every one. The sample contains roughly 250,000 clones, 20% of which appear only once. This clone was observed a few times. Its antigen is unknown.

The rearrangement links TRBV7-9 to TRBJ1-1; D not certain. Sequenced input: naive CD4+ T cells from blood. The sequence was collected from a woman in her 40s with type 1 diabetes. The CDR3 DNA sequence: TGTGCCAGCAGCGTCTCAGGTGAAGCTTTCTTT. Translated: CASSVSGEAFF.